This TCR beta chain comes out of a study of cytomegalovirus exposure and HLA in healthy donors. Study overall: For the roughly 390 genotyped donors, about 81% fell within the Caucasian-associated ancestry cluster. Study-wide findings and caveats: Researchers reported from a later analysis that most CMV-associated TCR beta chains appeared HLA-restricted. Reportedly, fewer N-insertions than the approximately 650-donor mean appeared in an Asian-associated ancestry cluster in a later analysis.

Trimming removed 5 bases from V and 7 bases from J, with 18 bases in between. Germline CDR1 and CDR2: MDHEN and SYDVKM. The CDR3 runs 15 residues. On this clone: Antigen: not known.

The study sampled nominally healthy donors, though unrecorded immune exposures were likely. PCR primers comprised 60 Vbeta and 13 Jbeta primers. TCRdb keeps only in-frame clones here, not all; method: immunoSEQ multiplex PCR. The data show roughly 130,000 clones, 75% to 85% seen once. V usage is TRBV28 and J usage is TRBJ1-5, with TRBD1 as a possible D gene (6 bases). This receptor was obtained from a male donor in good health and CMV-seronegative. Material: PBMCs. The CDR3 sequence is CASSPSTGWGQPQHF. In DNA, the CDR3 is TGTGCCAGCAGTCCCTCCACAGGGTGGGGACAGCCCCAGCATTTT.